This TCR beta chain originates from a study of beta chain features in type 1 diabetes. General study findings and limits: PCR might favor shorter templates, equally in patients and controls. When cDNA is sequenced, cells with high TCR expression could be over-represented. A pattern of fewer insertions and more deletions at VDJ junctions was seen in type 1 diabetes patients. All four CD4+ subsets from Type 1 diabetes patients carried moderately but significantly shorter TCRB CDR3s.

CD45RO/CCR7/CD25/CD127/CD95/CD27 sorting isolated CD4+ naive, central memory, regulatory and stem cell-like memory cells. There are 16 residues in the CDR3. Trimming took 4 bases from V and 9 from J; bases not matched to a gene: 13. Germline loops: CDR1 SGHDT, CDR2 YYEEEE. Concerning this clone: What it binds is unknown.

Expressed TCRB transcripts were sequenced, since all the RNA that had been isolated was reverse transcribed. TCRdb keeps only in-frame clones here, not all; method: immunoSEQ multiplex PCR. The sample has 500,000 to 800,000 clones, 9.5% to 15% seen once; the top ten hold around 0.12%. This sequence joins TRBV5-6 and TRBJ1-6, with 7 bases matching TRBD1. The sequence derives from a man aged 30 to 45 with type 1 diabetes. The sample comprised naive CD4+ T cells from blood. The CDR3: CASSPLTGASGSPLHF. The CDR3 DNA is TGTGCCAGCAGCCCTTTAACAGGGGCCTCAGGTTCACCCCTCCACTTT. The full variable domain, with the rest looked up from reference TRBV5-6 and TRBJ1-6, is DAGVTQSPTHLIKTRGQQVTLRCSPKSGHDTVSWYQQALGQGPQFIFQYYEEEERQRGNFPDRFSGHQFPNYSSELNVNALLLGDSALYLCASSPLTGASGSPLHFGNGTRLTVT.